These T cell receptor beta chains were read from a single sample in a study of blood T cell repertoires in COVID-19. Assay: immunoSEQ multiplex PCR; the TCRdb copy retains only in-frame clones and omits some. The sample has 250,000 to 300,000 clones, roughly 88% seen once. The sample consisted of PBMCs or T cells enriched from blood (not recorded which). These receptors originate from a woman aged 50 to 60 who had recovered from COVID-19. Both conserved end residues are part of each CDR3. Each record gives: J gene, D gene, V gene, clone size, CDR3 protein, CDR3 DNA. A D gene is named only where the DNA matches it firmly. Only some rows state a clone size, as once, few, many or a class for expanded clones.

TRBJ2-7 TRBD2 TRBV6-2/TRBV6-3 . CASSSPWTSDSYEQYF TGTGCCAGCAGTTCACCCTGGACTAGCGACTCCTACGAGCAGTACTTC
TRBJ2-5 . TRBV11-3 . CASSLGHEAGTQYF TGTGCCAGCAGCTTAGGACATGAAGCCGGGACCCAGTACTTC
TRBJ2-5 TRBD2 TRBV7-6 . CASSDRLAGQETQYF TGTGCCAGCAGCGACCGACTAGCGGGACAAGAGACCCAGTACTTC
TRBJ2-7 TRBD2 TRBV11-2 . CASGGEGTLYEQYF TGTGCCAGCGGTGGGGAGGGTACGCTCTACGAGCAGTACTTC
TRBJ2-7 TRBD2 TRBV28 . CASSLWFLGGTSGSYEQYF TGTGCCAGCAGTTTATGGTTCCTGGGGGGTACTAGCGGGAGCTACGAGCAGTACTTC
TRBJ1-1 TRBD1 TRBV19 . CASQNRGEAFF TGTGCCAGTCAGAACAGGGGCGAAGCTTTCTTT
TRBJ2-7 TRBD2 TRBV5-4 . CASSLAGGPGEQYF TGTGCCAGCAGCTTGGCGGGAGGGCCGGGAGAGCAGTACTTC
TRBJ2-7 . TRBV7-2 . CASSTPGLVYEQYF TGTGCCAGCAGCACCCCGGGTCTGGTCTACGAGCAGTACTTC
TRBJ1-5 . TRBV19 . CAITLRQSQPQHF TGTGCCATTACGTTAAGACAGTCTCAACCCCAGCATTTT
TRBJ2-7 . TRBV27 . CASSLLPPGLSASYEQYF TGTGCCAGCAGTTTATTACCACCAGGGTTGAGTGCTTCCTACGAGCAGTACTTC
TRBJ1-2 . TRBV7-9 . CASSLANSDYGYTF TGTGCCAGCAGCTTAGCTAATTCGGACTATGGCTACACCTTC
TRBJ2-7 TRBD2 TRBV7-2 . CASSPRGGRFHEQYF TGTGCCAGCAGCCCGCGGGGGGGGCGATTCCACGAGCAGTACTTC
TRBJ1-5 . TRBV7-2 . CASSLDKGFQPQHF TGTGCCAGCAGCTTAGATAAGGGGTTTCAGCCCCAGCATTTT
TRBJ2-7 TRBD2 TRBV6-5 . CASSYGGVVGEQYF TGTGCCAGCAGTTACGGGGGGGTCGTAGGAGAGCAGTACTTC
TRBJ2-7 TRBD1 TRBV12-5 . CASGFGQGHEQYF TGTGCTAGTGGTTTCGGACAGGGCCACGAGCAGTACTTC
TRBJ2-7 . TRBV5-4 . CASSSGRGRALNEQYF TGTGCCAGCAGCAGCGGCCGAGGTCGAGCCCTTAACGAGCAGTACTTC
TRBJ2-3 . TRBV5-5 few CASSTGSSTDTQYF TGTGCCAGCAGCACGGGGTCAAGCACAGATACGCAGTATTTT
TRBJ2-1 . TRBV3-1/TRBV3-2 . CASSHVLANEQFF TGTGCCAGCAGCCACGTCTTAGCCAATGAGCAGTTCTTC
TRBJ2-1 TRBD2 TRBV7-9 . CASSSTKTSKDEQFF TGTGCCAGCAGCTCCACTAAGACTAGCAAGGATGAGCAGTTCTTC
TRBJ2-1 TRBD2 TRBV7-3 . CASSRGGGDEQFF TGTGCCAGCAGCCGCGGGGGAGGAGATGAGCAGTTCTTC
TRBJ2-7 . TRBV27 . CASSLNREYEQYF TGTGCCAGCAGTTTAAATAGGGAGTACGAGCAGTACTTC
TRBJ2-7 TRBD1 TRBV11-2 . CASSLGVDRVSGEQYF TGTGCCAGCAGCTTAGGGGTTGACAGGGTATCGGGCGAGCAGTACTTC
TRBJ2-7 TRBD1 TRBV5-1 . CASSWEQGPYEQYF TGCGCCAGCAGCTGGGAACAGGGGCCCTACGAGCAGTACTTC
TRBJ2-2 TRBD2 TRBV10-3 once CAIGGLAANTGELFF TGTGCCATCGGGGGACTAGCAGCGAACACCGGGGAGCTGTTTTTT
TRBJ1-5 TRBD1 TRBV28 . CASQTGRIRNQPQHF TGTGCCAGTCAGACAGGGAGAATACGAAATCAGCCCCAGCATTTT
TRBJ2-5 TRBD2 TRBV28 . CASRPTGGPQEAQYF TGTGCCAGCAGACCCACGGGGGGGCCCCAAGAGGCCCAGTACTTC
TRBJ1-4 . TRBV7-9 . CASSFQGGSEKLFF TGTGCCAGCAGCTTTCAGGGTGGCTCTGAAAAACTGTTTTTT
TRBJ2-3 TRBD2 TRBV13 . CASSRRTSGRTDTQYF TGTGCCAGCAGTCGTAGGACTAGCGGGCGCACAGATACGCAGTATTTT